This TCR beta chain was observed in a study of blood T cells in healthy people across ages. Notes on the study in general: Expanded clonotype changes were possibly confounded by unknown donor CMV status. Long-lived donors carried more naive CD4+ cells and greater diversity than aged donors.

Extractions gave at least 5.5 micrograms of total RNA per sample. Concerning this clonotype: The antigen is unknown. The junction and the germline gene differ at one end; a read error may be behind it.

The length of the CDR3 is 17 residues. Germline V lookup: CDR1 DFQATT, CDR2 SNEGSKA (reference sequence). Primed by a sample-barcoded 5' primer and a J-beta primer mix, a second PCR proceeded for roughly 7 to 11 cycles. TCRdb called the 5' RACE reads again in MiXCR, with one record for every CDR3 protein. The sample has roughly 830,000 distinct CDR3 sequences, approximately 59% seen once; the top ten hold 25% to 30%. The source is a man aged 25-45 years in good health. The chain links TRBV20-1 to TRBJ2-2, with 7 bases identical to TRBD1. The sample comprised blood. CDR3 DNA sequence: TGTAGTGCTAGAGATCGATACAGGGGATCGGACACCGGGGAGCTGTTTTTT. It encodes CSARDRYRGSDTGELFF.